One sample yielded the 5 T cell receptor beta chains listed below, sequenced in a study of T cell responses to AZD1222 COVID-19 vaccine. Method: immunoSEQ multiplex PCR; TCRdb's copy keeps in-frame clones and lacks some. The sample contains about 150,000 clones, roughly nine tenths of which appear only once. Here the sequenced sample was peripheral blood, taken on day 0 of MenACWY control vaccination. The receptors derive from an adult in good health.

This clone was detected a few times. The V call is TRBV27, the J call TRBJ2-5; the match to TRBD1 covers 8 bases. This CDR3 is 14 amino acids long. With V trimmed by 4 bases and J by 5 bases, 6 bases remained unmatched. From germline, CDR1 is MNHEY and CDR2 SMNVEV (reference sequence). The CDR3 spells CASSSGGRGETQYF. The DNA for the CDR3 is TGTGCCAGCAGTTCAGGGGGCCGCGGGGAGACCCAGTACTTC.

The chain employs TRBV11-2 and TRBJ1-1; D gene unclear. This CDR3 has 13 amino acids. CDR1 and CDR2 from the germline V gene are SGHAT and FQNNGV. Trimming removed 4 bases at V and 2 bases at J, with 8 bases between. CDR3 coding DNA: TGTGCCAGCAGCTCTGACTCAAACACTGAAGCTTTCTTT. This sequence encodes CASSSDSNTEAFF.

The chain employs TRBV19 and TRBJ2-2; 14 bases match TRBD2. J lost 4 bases, V lost 5 bases, and 3 bases had no gene match. CDR3 size: 16 residues. Germline loops: CDR1 LNHDA, CDR2 SQIVND (reference sequence). The CDR3: CASSGLAGGSTGELFF. CDR3 in DNA: TGTGCCAGTAGTGGACTAGCGGGAGGCAGCACCGGGGAGCTGTTTTTT.

The chain couples TRBV28 to TRBJ1-2; D call uncertain. Germline V gene data show CDR1 as MDHEN and CDR2 as SYDVKM. The ends were cut back, 7 bases at V and 4 bases at J, with 19 bases in the middle. The CDR3 extends over 15 amino acids. The CDR3 here is CASIPGGGSAYGYTF. CDR3 DNA: TGTGCCAGCATCCCCGGTGGAGGTTCGGCCTATGGCTACACCTTC.

The chain recombines TRBV19 with TRBJ1-5; D perhaps matches TRBD1 (5 bases). V shed 5 bases and J shed 0 bases, with 11 bases lying between them. Looked up from germline, CDR1 is LNHDA and CDR2 is SQIVND (reference sequence). There are 15 residues in the CDR3. The CDR3 here is CASSFGTHSNQPQHF. Here the CDR3 DNA reads TGTGCCAGTAGTTTCGGGACCCATAGCAATCAGCCCCAGCATTTT. Supplemented by reference TRBV19 and TRBJ1-5, the full variable domain reads DGGITQSPKYLFRKEGQNVTLSCEQNLNHDAMYWYRQDPGQGLRLIYYSQIVNDFQKGDIAEGYSVSREKKESFPLTVTSAQKNPTAFYLCASSFGTHSNQPQHFGDGTRLSIL.